These 10 T cell receptor beta chains originate from one sample sequenced in a study of T cell repertoires in cytomegalovirus infection (dated by TCRdb to the late 2010s). These receptors' targets are unknown. Taken with the paper, the label for treatment or condition translates to: in vitro stimulation with specific CMV peptide epitopes to enrich CMV-specific T cells. The reads were generated on an Illumina HiSeq 1500. TCRdb applied fastp at Q25 and MiXCR to the public reads, then kept only in-frame beta chains. Records with the same CDR3 protein are collapsed into one entry carrying the most frequent genes and DNA. The sample table records about 830,000 distinct CDR3 sequences; roughly 33% of these occur just once. Around 11% of the sample comes from the top ten. The specimen was cultured CD8+ T cells from PBMCs, collected from culture after CMV antigen stimulation. These TCRs come from a human donor in good health (CMV status not recorded). Some clones in this sample may be carry-over from other donors' samples.

The chain employs TRBV18 and TRBJ1-1; no reliable D call. V shed 3 bases and J shed 7 bases, with 9 bases lying between them. Looked up from germline, CDR1 is KGHSH and CDR2 is LQKENI. The CDR3 is 12 amino acids. The DNA for the CDR3 is TGTGCCAGCTCACCTTCGGACCGTGAAGCTTTCTTT. It is translated as CASSPSDREAFF.

The chain links TRBV6-2 or TRBV6-3 to TRBJ2-2; no definite D call. From germline, CDR1 is MNHEY and CDR2 SVGEGT. The V end was cut by 5 bases, the J end by 5 bases, with 9 bases between. This CDR3 region has 13 residues. The CDR3 protein is CASSVVATGELFF. The CDR3 DNA reads as TGTGCCAGCAGTGTCGTCGCGACCGGGGAGCTGTTTTTT.

This chain links TRBV20-1 with TRBJ2-1; the D gene could be TRBD1 or TRBD2 (5 bases each). The CDR3 consists of 16 residues. Germline V gives CDR1 DFQATT, CDR2 SNEGSKA (reference sequence). Trimming took off 6 bases at V and 1 base at J, with 19 bases between the two ends. CDR3 in DNA: TGCAGTGCCTCCCAGGTGGGGGAAGGGTCCTACAATGAGCAGTTCTTC. It codes for CSASQVGEGSYNEQFF.

The chain is built from TRBV9 and TRBJ1-2; D call uncertain. V lost 0 bases and J lost 3, with 9 bases in between. From germline, CDR1 is SGDLS and CDR2 YYNGEE. This CDR3 is 14 amino acids long. CDR3 in amino acids: CASSVVGRDYGYTF. CDR3 DNA: TGTGCCAGCAGCGTAGTCGGCAGAGACTATGGCTACACCTTC.

This chain links TRBV7-6 with TRBJ1-5; 9 positions agree with TRBD1. CDR3 length: 15 amino acids. The V gene's germline CDR1 is SGHVS and CDR2 FNYEAQ. The trim removed 3 bases at V and 5 bases at J, leaving 5 bases unmatched. The CDR3: CASSFGTGIDQPQHF. In DNA, the CDR3 is TGTGCCAGCAGCTTTGGGACAGGGATTGATCAGCCCCAGCATTTT.

The chain links TRBV6-5 to TRBJ1-6; D might be TRBD1 (6 bases). The CDR3 contains 14 residues. Looked up from germline, CDR1 is MNHEY and CDR2 is SVGAGI. Between the trimmed V and J ends, which lost 3 bases and 9 bases, there was a span of 12 bases. The CDR3 coding sequence is TGTGCCAGCAGTTATTCGGGGGCCGGTTCACCCCTCCACTTT. This translates into CASSYSGAGSPLHF.

The rearrangement joins TRBV5-1 to TRBJ1-2; a weak D match, TRBD1 (5 bases). The germline CDR1 and CDR2 sequences are SGHRS and YFSETQ. The CDR3 extends over 14 amino acids. Deletions cut 7 bases from V and 6 bases from J, with 19 bases between. The CDR3 reads CASYRDAGIDGYTF. In DNA, the CDR3 is TGCGCCAGCTACCGGGACGCCGGCATAGATGGCTACACCTTC.

This clonotype was detected a few times. V gene TRBV2 combines with J gene TRBJ1-1, with D maybe TRBD1 (6 bases). Looked up from germline, CDR1 is SNHLY and CDR2 is FYNNEI. This CDR3 comprises 15 residues. The germline V and J ends were trimmed by 4 bases and 1 base, with 13 bases remaining between them. The DNA of the CDR3 is TGTGCCAGCAGTGTAGAGGGGGATGGGAACACTGAAGCTTTCTTT. It codes for CASSVEGDGNTEAFF.

This clonotype was counted at least ten times. This chain joins TRBV7-9 and TRBJ2-5, with D hard to call. CDR1 and CDR2 (germline): SEHNR, FQNEAQ (reference sequence). V gave up 3 bases and J gave up 5 bases, with 16 bases separating them. The CDR3 consists of 15 residues. The CDR3 here is CASSFPDQLGETQYF. The CDR3 DNA reads TGTGCCAGCAGCTTCCCGGACCAACTGGGGGAGACCCAGTACTTC. Full variable domain (outside the CDR3, taken from reference TRBV7-9 and TRBJ2-5): DTGVSQNPRHKITKRGQNVTFRCDPISEHNRLYWYRQTLGQGPEFLTYFQNEAQLEKSRLLSDRFSAERPKGSFSTLEIQRTEQGDSAMYLCASSFPDQLGETQYFGPGTRLLVL.

The chain combines TRBV4-3 with TRBJ1-1; D possibly corresponds to TRBD1 (6 bases). Germline CDR1 LGHNA, CDR2 YSLEER. CDR3 length: 14 residues. The V and J ends lost 0 bases and 10 bases respectively, with 15 bases between them. The CDR3, as DNA: TGCGCCAGCAGCCAAGATGGCGGGGGACAAAGAGCTTTCTTT. It specifies CASSQDGGGQRAFF.